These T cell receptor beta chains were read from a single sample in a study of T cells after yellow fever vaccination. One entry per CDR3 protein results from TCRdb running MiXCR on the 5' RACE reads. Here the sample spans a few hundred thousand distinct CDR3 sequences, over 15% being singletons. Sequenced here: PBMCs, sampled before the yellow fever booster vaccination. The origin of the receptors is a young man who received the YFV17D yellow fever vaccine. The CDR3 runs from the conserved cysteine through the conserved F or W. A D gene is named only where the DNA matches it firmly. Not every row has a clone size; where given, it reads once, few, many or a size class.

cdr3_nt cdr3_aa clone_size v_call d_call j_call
TGCGCCAGCAGCCCTCGGGACACTCCCACCGGGGAGCTGTTTTTT CASSPRDTPTGELFF few TRBV4-1 NA TRBJ2-2
TGTGCCAGCAGCCTAATTCCTGACGGGCCCCAGCATTTT CASSLIPDGPQHF NA TRBV7-8 NA TRBJ1-5
TGCAGTGCCGGGAGGGGGACTCCCTATCAGCCCCAGCATTTT CSAGRGTPYQPQHF few TRBV20-1 NA TRBJ1-5
TGTGCCAGCAGCCGACCTAGCGGGGGGGCCTACAATGAGCAGTTCTTC CASSRPSGGAYNEQFF NA TRBV5-4 TRBD2 TRBJ2-1
TGTGCCAGCAGTTTACGAGGGGCGAACATTCAGTACTTC CASSLRGANIQYF few TRBV12-3/TRBV12-4 NA TRBJ2-4
TGTGCCAGCAGCCTCAACTTTGCAGATACGCAGTATTTT CASSLNFADTQYF NA TRBV7-8 NA TRBJ2-3
TGTGCCAGCAGTTACAGTCACAGAAACTCCTACGAGCAGTACTTC CASSYSHRNSYEQYF few TRBV6-5 NA TRBJ2-7
TGCGCCAGCAGCTACCAGGGGAGCATGGATACGCAGTATTTT CASSYQGSMDTQYF many TRBV5-1 NA TRBJ2-3
TGTGCCAGCAAAAGACAGGGGCCCCCTTACACAGATACGCAGTATTTT CASKRQGPPYTDTQYF NA TRBV21-1 NA TRBJ2-3
TGTGCCAGCAGCGTAGACGCAGGACACTCTGGGGCCAACGTCCTGACTTTC CASSVDAGHSGANVLTF NA TRBV9 NA TRBJ2-6
TGCGCCAGCAGCCGAGGACAGGGGGGCTCCTACGAGCAGTACTTC CASSRGQGGSYEQYF many TRBV4-3 TRBD1 TRBJ2-7
TGCAGCGTTGGACGGACGTCGAACACCGGGGAGCTGTTTTTT CSVGRTSNTGELFF NA TRBV29-1 NA TRBJ2-2
TGTGCCAGCTCACCAGGCATGAGGACCGGGGAGCTGTTTTTT CASSPGMRTGELFF NA TRBV18 NA TRBJ2-2
TGTGCCACCAGCAGCCGGGACAGGGGGACCGGGGAGCTGTTTTTT CATSSRDRGTGELFF many TRBV15 TRBD1 TRBJ2-2
TGTGCCAGCAGTGTACAGGGGGCTGGAAACACCATATATTTT CASSVQGAGNTIYF few TRBV6-5 TRBD1 TRBJ1-3
TGCAGTGCGAGACAGGGTTATCGGTATGGCTACACCTTC CSARQGYRYGYTF few TRBV20-1 TRBD1 TRBJ1-2
TGTGCCAGCACCAACAATGGGAACACTGAAGCTTTCTTT CASTNNGNTEAFF few TRBV12-3/TRBV12-4 NA TRBJ1-1
TGTGCCAGCAGACAAGGAAGGGGTGGCAATCAGCCCCAGCATTTT CASRQGRGGNQPQHF NA TRBV6-5 NA TRBJ1-5
TGTGCCAGCAGCAAACCGGGGGGGCGAATTAGCTACGAGCAGTACTTC CASSKPGGRISYEQYF few TRBV3-1 TRBD2 TRBJ2-7
TGTGCCAGCAGTTACTCAACTAGCGGGGGGCCGGAAGATACGCAGTATTTT CASSYSTSGGPEDTQYF NA TRBV6-2/TRBV6-3 TRBD2 TRBJ2-3
TGCGCCAGCAGCCAAGATGGGGGGCTGATCACTGAAGCTTTCTTT CASSQDGGLITEAFF NA TRBV4-1 NA TRBJ1-1
TGTGCCATCAGTGCAGGGGTCAGGGTGAACACTGAAGCTTTCTTT CAISAGVRVNTEAFF NA TRBV10-3 NA TRBJ1-1
TGTGCCAGCAGCACTCAGACAGGGCGGCGTGGCTACACCTTC CASSTQTGRRGYTF NA TRBV3-1 TRBD1 TRBJ1-2
TGTGCCATCAGTGAGTCATTCGGGTTCCCCAGTAACGAGCAGTACTTC CAISESFGFPSNEQYF few TRBV10-3 NA TRBJ2-7
TGCAGTGCGGACAAAACAGGGGGCGGTGAAGCTTTCTTT CSADKTGGGEAFF NA TRBV20-1 TRBD1 TRBJ1-1
TGCGCCAGCAGCCAAGACAGGGTTAGTTATGGCTACACCTTC CASSQDRVSYGYTF few TRBV4-1 NA TRBJ1-2
TGTGCCAGCAGCGAGACTAGCGGGGTTATCGGGACCCAGTACTTC CASSETSGVIGTQYF few TRBV3-1 TRBD2 TRBJ2-5
TGTGCCAGCAGCGTCGATCACGGGGGAACCAAAAACATTCAGTACTTC CASSVDHGGTKNIQYF few TRBV7-2 NA TRBJ2-4
TGCAGCGGGAGGAACCAAGAGACCCAGTACTTC CSGRNQETQYF few TRBV29-1 NA TRBJ2-5
TGTGCCAGCGTGGAGGGGGTCGGCACAGATACGCAGTATTTT CASVEGVGTDTQYF few TRBV2 NA TRBJ2-3
TGTGCCAGCAATGACCTTGGGGACAATCAGCCCCAGCATTTT CASNDLGDNQPQHF NA TRBV6-2/TRBV6-3 NA TRBJ1-5
TGTGCCAGCAGCCCTGGTTCGGGACAGGCCTACGAGCAGTACTTC CASSPGSGQAYEQYF NA TRBV25-1 TRBD1 TRBJ2-7
TGTGCCAGCAGTTACTTTTCAGGGGTTAATCAGCCCCAGCATTTT CASSYFSGVNQPQHF NA TRBV6-6 NA TRBJ1-5
TGTGCCAGCAGTCGGGACTCCTGGGTGGTCTACAATGAGCAGTTCTTC CASSRDSWVVYNEQFF few TRBV7-9 NA TRBJ2-1
TGCGCCAGCAGCGATCAGGGGGCGAGGAATTCACCCCTCCACTTT CASSDQGARNSPLHF NA TRBV5-1 TRBD1 TRBJ1-6
TGTGCCAGCAGTGAATTTAAGGTCTCCTACAATGAGCAGTTCTTC CASSEFKVSYNEQFF NA TRBV25-1 NA TRBJ2-1
TGTGCCAGCAGCTGGGGACAGGAGAGAAACATTCAGTACTTC CASSWGQERNIQYF few TRBV7-2 TRBD1 TRBJ2-4
TGTGCCAGCCATGGGGGGTCGCCGGACGAGCAGTACTTC CASHGGSPDEQYF few TRBV7-2 NA TRBJ2-7
TGTGCCAGCAGCTTAAGACAGGGGGATAACTATGGCTACACCTTC CASSLRQGDNYGYTF NA TRBV7-3 TRBD1 TRBJ1-2
TGTGCCAGCAGCCCTTTACGGCCCCCGACTAGCGCTTACAATGAGCAGTTCTTC CASSPLRPPTSAYNEQFF NA TRBV7-8 TRBD2 TRBJ2-1
TGTGCCACCAGTGAATCGGACAGGTCCGACGGCTACACCTTC CATSESDRSDGYTF few TRBV24-1 TRBD1 TRBJ1-2